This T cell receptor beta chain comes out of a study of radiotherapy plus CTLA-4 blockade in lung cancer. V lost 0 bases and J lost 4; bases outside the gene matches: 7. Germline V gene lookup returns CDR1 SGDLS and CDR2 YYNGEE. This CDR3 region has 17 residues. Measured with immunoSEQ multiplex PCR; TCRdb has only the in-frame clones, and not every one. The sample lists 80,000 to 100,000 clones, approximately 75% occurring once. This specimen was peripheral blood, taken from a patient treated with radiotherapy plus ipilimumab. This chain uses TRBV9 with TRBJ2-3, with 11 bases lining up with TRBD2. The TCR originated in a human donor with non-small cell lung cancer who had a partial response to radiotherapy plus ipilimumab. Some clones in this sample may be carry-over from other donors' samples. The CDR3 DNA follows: TGTGCCAGCAGCGTAGCGGGTAGCGGGAGGGCCGCAGATACGCAGTATTTT. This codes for CASSVAGSGRAADTQYF.